This T cell receptor (beta chain) was sequenced for a study of healthy donors' naive CD4 and CD8 T cells. Naive T cells were sorted: CD4+CD8-CD45RO-CD45RA+ for CD4+, CD8+CD4-CD45RA+CD27bright for CD8+. Findings and caveats of the study: CDR3 charge plus V and J genes appeared to account for roughly 13% of CD4/CD8 variance. Most V and J genes were reportedly biased between naive CD4+ and CD8+ cells.

Points on this clonotype: Its matching antigen is unknown.

V dropped 3 bases and J dropped 5; count of bases not matched to a gene: 19. The V gene's germline CDR1 is MNHEY and CDR2 SVGAGI. There are 21 residues in the CDR3. Starting from roughly 0.45 ug of total RNA, TCR libraries were made with linear amplification. TCRdb used MiXCR to reprocess the reads, holding one entry per CDR3 protein. The sample lists roughly 200,000 distinct CDR3 sequences, around 74% occurring once. The sequencing sample was made of naive CD4+ and CD8+ T cells sorted from blood, pooled from several donors. V is TRBV6-5 and J is TRBJ2-5; 15 nucleotides match TRBD2. This TCR was recovered from a pool of human donors in good health; the sample pools cells from several healthy donors. In DNA form, the CDR3 reads TGTGCCAGCAGTTATACCCAGGGAAGGACTAGCGGGAGGGCCTCGGGGGAGACCCAGTACTTC. Translated, it gives CASSYTQGRTSGRASGETQYF.